The next 9 T cell receptor beta chains were all read from a single sample in a study of T cell clonality in common variable immunodeficiency. The assay was immunoSEQ multiplex PCR, and TCRdb's table has in-frame clones only and misses some. This sample has about 34,000 clones, each found more than once. Material for sequencing was peripheral blood mononuclear cells. The receptor set was obtained from a person between 18 and 75 years old in good health.

This clone was found many times. From the germline J gene comes the end of the CDR3, since the read stops 3 residues before it. This rearrangement joins TRBV29-1 to TRBJ1-2; D may be TRBD1 (6 bases). V lost 2 bases and J 2 bases, leaving 21 bases between the germline ends. CDR1 and CDR2 from the germline V gene are SQVTM and ANQGSEA. This CDR3 has 17 amino acids. CDR3 DNA (partial): TGCAGCGTTGAATATTTAGACCGGGACAAGGGGAACTATGGC. Translation: CSVEYLDRDKGNYG. The whole CDR3 is CSVEYLDRDKGNYGYTF.

This clone came up many times. The read comes to an end 3 residues before the CDR3 does, leaving the germline J gene to fill in the end. The chain combines TRBV27 with TRBJ2-2; a possible D gene is TRBD1 (6 bases). V lost 3 bases to trimming and J lost 0 bases, with 11 bases between them. CDR3 length: 16 amino acids. Germline assignment: CDR1 MNHEY and CDR2 SMNVEV (reference sequence). The sequenced CDR3 bases are TGTGCCAGCAGTTTGCACAGGGAATCGAACACCGGGGAG. It translates to CASSLHRESNTGE. The full CDR3 sequence reads CASSLHRESNTGELFF.

This clone has at least ten counts. From the germline J gene comes the end of the CDR3, since the read stops 3 residues before it. The chain is built from TRBV4-1 and TRBJ2-7, with D perhaps TRBD1 (5 bases). The CDR3 covers 13 residues. V was pared by 3 bases and J by 1 base, with 7 bases between. The germline CDR1 and CDR2 sequences are MGHRA and YSYEKL. CDR3 residues: CASSQGPSYEQYF. The sequenced CDR3 bases are TGCGCCAGCAGCCAGGGGCCTTCCTACGAG.

This clone was seen repeatedly, ten times or more. The read comes to an end 3 residues before the CDR3 does, leaving the germline J gene to fill in the end. The chain recombines TRBV5-6 with TRBJ1-1, with D perhaps TRBD1 (6 bases). Trimming shortened V by 4 bases and J by 1 base, and 14 bases separated the two germline ends. From germline, CDR1 is SGHDT and CDR2 YYEEEE. The CDR3 totals 15 residues. The covered CDR3 bases are TGTGCCAGCAGCGCATACTCGGGACAGAACACTGAA. Protein sequence: CASSAYSGQNTE. The full CDR3 protein reads CASSAYSGQNTEAFF.

A note on this clone: The CDR3 end lies 3 residues beyond the end of the read and is filled in from the germline J gene. The J gene is TRBJ2-3, the V gene TRBV11-2, with no clear D. The CDR3 has 15 residues. From germline, CDR1 is SGHAT and CDR2 FQNNGV. Trimming took 5 bases from V and 2 from J, leaving 14 bases between them. This chain's CDR3 is CASSDGGILTDTQYF. CDR3 bases read: TGTGCCAGCAGCGACGGCGGCATTCTCACAGATACG.

This clone was counted ten times or more. CDR3 DNA, as far as it was read: TGTGCCAGCAGAAACCAAGCGGGGCTCACAGATACG. It is translated as CASRNQAGLTDT. From start to end, the CDR3 is CASRNQAGLTDTQYF. The rearrangement links TRBV12-3 or TRBV12-4 to TRBJ2-3; 7 bases are a match to TRBD2. The read is 3 residues too short to cover the CDR3 end, so that end is filled in from the germline J gene. Trimming removed 6 bases from V and 2 bases from J; junction bases left unmatched: 8. The length of the CDR3 is 15 residues.

The sample holds a few counts of this clone. The read ends 3 residues before the CDR3 terminus; that terminus is restored from the germline J gene. This chain links TRBV2 with TRBJ1-1; D is uncertain. Per germline, CDR1 SNHLY and CDR2 FYNNEI. V lost 6 bases and J 3 bases, leaving 5 bases between the germline ends. This CDR3 is built from 11 residues. CDR3: CASSAYTEAFF. The CDR3 DNA, read in part, is TGTGCCAGCAGCGCGTACACTGAA. The full variable domain, its missing parts supplied by reference TRBV2 and TRBJ1-1, is EPEVTQTPSHQVTQMGQEVILRCVPISNHLYFYWYRQILGQKVEFLVSFYNNEISEKSEIFDDQFSVERPDGSNFTLKIRSTKLEDSAMYFCASSAYTEAFFGQGTRLTVV.

This clone has at least ten counts. The missing CDR3 end, 3 residues past where the read stops, is filled in from the germline J gene. The chain employs TRBV5-6 and TRBJ1-4, with 9 bases matching TRBD1. Germline CDR1 and CDR2: SGHDT and YYEEEE. V lost 3 bases, J lost 8 bases, and 5 bases stayed unmatched. This CDR3 contains 14 residues. CDR3 amino acids: CASSSRDRDEKLFF. The CDR3 DNA, read in part, is TGTGCCAGCAGCTCCCGGGACAGGGACGAAAAA.

This clone was detected many times. The missing CDR3 end, 3 residues past where the read stops, is filled in from the germline J gene. V is TRBV2 and J is TRBJ2-1; D perhaps matches TRBD2 (6 bases). Trimming removed 4 bases at V and 4 bases at J, with 11 bases between. The CDR3 extends over 14 amino acids. CDR1 is SNHLY, CDR2 FYNNEI, per germline. The CDR3 reads CASSAEGSYNEQFF. The covered CDR3 bases are TGTGCCAGCAGTGCGGAGGGGTCATACAATGAG.